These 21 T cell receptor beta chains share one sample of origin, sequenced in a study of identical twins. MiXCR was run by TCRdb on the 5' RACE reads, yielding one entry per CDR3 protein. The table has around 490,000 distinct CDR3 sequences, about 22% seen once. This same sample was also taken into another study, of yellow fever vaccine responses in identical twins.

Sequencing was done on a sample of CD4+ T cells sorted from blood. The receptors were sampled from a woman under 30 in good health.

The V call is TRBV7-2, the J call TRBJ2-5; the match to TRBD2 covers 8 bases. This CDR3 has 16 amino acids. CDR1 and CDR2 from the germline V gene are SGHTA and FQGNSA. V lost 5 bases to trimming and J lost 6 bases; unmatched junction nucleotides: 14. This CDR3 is CASSTVGEREFKTQYF. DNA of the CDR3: TGTGCCAGCAGCACCGTCGGAGAGCGGGAGTTCAAGACCCAGTACTTC.

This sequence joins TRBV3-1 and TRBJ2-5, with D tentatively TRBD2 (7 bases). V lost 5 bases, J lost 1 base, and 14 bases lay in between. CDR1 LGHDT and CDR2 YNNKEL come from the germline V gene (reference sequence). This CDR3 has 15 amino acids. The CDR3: CASSRGGVAQETQYF. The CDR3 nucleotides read TGTGCCAGCAGCAGGGGGGGGGTGGCCCAAGAGACCCAGTACTTC.

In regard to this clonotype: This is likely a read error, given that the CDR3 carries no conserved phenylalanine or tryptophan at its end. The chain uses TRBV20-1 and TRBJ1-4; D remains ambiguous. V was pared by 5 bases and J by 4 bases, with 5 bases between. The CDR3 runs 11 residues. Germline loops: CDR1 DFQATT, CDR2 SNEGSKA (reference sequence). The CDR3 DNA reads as TGCAGTGCTGCGCATAATGAAAAACTGTTTATT. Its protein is CSAAHNEKLFI.

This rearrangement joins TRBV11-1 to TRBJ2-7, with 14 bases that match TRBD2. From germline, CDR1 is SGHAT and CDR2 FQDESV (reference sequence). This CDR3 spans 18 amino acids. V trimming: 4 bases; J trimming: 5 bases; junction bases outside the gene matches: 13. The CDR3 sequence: CASSWYRTSGRQYHEQYF. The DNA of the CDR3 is TGTGCCAGCAGCTGGTATAGGACTAGCGGGAGGCAGTATCACGAGCAGTACTTC.

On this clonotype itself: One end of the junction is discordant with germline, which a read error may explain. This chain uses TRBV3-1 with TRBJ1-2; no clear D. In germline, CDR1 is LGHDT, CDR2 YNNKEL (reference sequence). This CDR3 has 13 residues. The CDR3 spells CASSQVEHYRYTF. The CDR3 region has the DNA TGTGCCAGCAGCCAAGTCGAGCACTATCGCTACACCTTC.

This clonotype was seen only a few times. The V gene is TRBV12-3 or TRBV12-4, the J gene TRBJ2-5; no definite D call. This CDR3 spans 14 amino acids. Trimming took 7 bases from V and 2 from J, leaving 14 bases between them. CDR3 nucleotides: TGTGCCAGCACCCCCCTGGGCAGTCAAGAGACCCAGTACTTC. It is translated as CASTPLGSQETQYF.

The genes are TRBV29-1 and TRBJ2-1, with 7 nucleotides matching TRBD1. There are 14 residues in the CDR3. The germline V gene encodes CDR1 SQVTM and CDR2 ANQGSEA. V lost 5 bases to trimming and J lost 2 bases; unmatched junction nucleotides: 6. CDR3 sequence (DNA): TGCAGCGTTCCCGACAGGGCAACCTACAATGAGCAGTTCTTC. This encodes CSVPDRATYNEQFF.

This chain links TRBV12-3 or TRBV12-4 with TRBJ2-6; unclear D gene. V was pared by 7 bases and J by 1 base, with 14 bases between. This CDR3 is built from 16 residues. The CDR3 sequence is CASTLRRKSGANVLTF. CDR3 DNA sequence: TGTGCCAGCACCCTAAGGCGGAAATCTGGGGCCAACGTCCTGACTTTC.

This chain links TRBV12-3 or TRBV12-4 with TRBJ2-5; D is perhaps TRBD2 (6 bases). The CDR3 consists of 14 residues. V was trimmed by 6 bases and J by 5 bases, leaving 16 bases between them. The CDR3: CASSDPRGGETQYF. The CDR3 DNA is TGTGCCAGCAGCGACCCGCGGGGCGGGGAGACCCAGTACTTC.

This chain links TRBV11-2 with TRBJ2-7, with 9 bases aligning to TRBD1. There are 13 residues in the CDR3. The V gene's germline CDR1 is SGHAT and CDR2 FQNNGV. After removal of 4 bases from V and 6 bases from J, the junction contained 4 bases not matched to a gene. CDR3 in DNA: TGTGCCAGCAGCTCGGACAGGGGTTTCGAGCAGTACTTC. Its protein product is CASSSDRGFEQYF.

CDR3 region: CASTDREGTGELFF. In DNA form, the CDR3 reads TGTGCCAGCACAGACAGGGAAGGCACCGGGGAGCTGTTTTTT. The chain has TRBV2 and TRBJ2-2, with 7 bases aligning to TRBD1. The V gene's germline CDR1 is SNHLY and CDR2 FYNNEI. V trimming: 7 bases; J trimming: 4 bases; junction bases outside the gene matches: 6. The CDR3 sequence is 14 residues long.

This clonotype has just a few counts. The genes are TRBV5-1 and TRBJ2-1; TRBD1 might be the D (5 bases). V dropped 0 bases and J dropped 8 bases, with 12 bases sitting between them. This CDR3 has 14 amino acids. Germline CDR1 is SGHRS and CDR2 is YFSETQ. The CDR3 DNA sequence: TGCGCCAGCAGCTTGGCCGCCAGGGTTTATGAGCAGTTCTTC. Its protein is CASSLAARVYEQFF.

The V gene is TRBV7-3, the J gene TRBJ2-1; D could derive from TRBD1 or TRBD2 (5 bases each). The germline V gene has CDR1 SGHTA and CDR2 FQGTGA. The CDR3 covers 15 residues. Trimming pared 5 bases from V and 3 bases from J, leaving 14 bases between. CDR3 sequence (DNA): TGTGCCAGCAGCCCTGGGGCGGGTAACTACAATGAGCAGTTCTTC. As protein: CASSPGAGNYNEQFF.

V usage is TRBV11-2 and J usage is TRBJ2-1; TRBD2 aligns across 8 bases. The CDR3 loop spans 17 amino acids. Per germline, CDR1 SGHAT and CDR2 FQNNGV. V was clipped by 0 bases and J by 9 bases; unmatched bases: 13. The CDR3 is CASSLEGGSGSLFEQFF. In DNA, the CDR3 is TGTGCCAGCAGCTTAGAGGGGGGGAGCGGGAGTTTATTTGAGCAGTTCTTC.

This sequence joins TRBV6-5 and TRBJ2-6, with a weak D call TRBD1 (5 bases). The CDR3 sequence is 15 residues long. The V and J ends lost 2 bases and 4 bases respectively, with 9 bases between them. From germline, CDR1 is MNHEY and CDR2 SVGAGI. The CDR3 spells CASSYQGSGANVLTF. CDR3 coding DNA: TGTGCCAGCAGTTACCAGGGATCAGGGGCCAACGTCCTGACTTTC.

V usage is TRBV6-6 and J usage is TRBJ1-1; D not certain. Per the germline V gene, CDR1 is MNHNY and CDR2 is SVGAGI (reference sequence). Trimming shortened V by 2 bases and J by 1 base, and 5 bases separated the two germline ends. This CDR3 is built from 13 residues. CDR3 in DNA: TGTGCCAGCAGTTACATATGGAACACTGAAGCTTTCTTT. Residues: CASSYIWNTEAFF.

The CDR3 protein is CASSVRGVGTNEQFF. CDR3 DNA: TGTGCCAGCAGTGTCAGGGGAGTAGGGACCAATGAGCAGTTCTTC. This chain connects TRBV12-3 or TRBV12-4 to TRBJ2-1; weak D call: TRBD1 (6 bases). This CDR3 has 15 residues. Trimming removed 5 bases at V and 6 bases at J, with 17 bases between.

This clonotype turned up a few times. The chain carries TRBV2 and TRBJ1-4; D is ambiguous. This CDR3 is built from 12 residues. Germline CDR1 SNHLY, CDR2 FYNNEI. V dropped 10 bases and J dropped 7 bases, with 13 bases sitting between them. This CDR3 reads CATSGPTEKLFF. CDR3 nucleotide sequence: TGTGCCACTTCCGGGCCGACTGAAAAACTGTTTTTT.

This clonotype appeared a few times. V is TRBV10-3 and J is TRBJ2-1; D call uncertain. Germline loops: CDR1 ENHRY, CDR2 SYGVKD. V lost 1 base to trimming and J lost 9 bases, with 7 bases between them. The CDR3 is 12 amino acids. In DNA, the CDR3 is TGTGCCATCAGTGAGTGGCGAGTTGAGCAGTTCTTC. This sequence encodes CAISEWRVEQFF.

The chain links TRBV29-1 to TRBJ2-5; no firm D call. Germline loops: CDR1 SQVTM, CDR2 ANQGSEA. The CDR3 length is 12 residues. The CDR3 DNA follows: TGCAGTATCGAACAAACCCAAGAGACCCAGTACTTC. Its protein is CSIEQTQETQYF.

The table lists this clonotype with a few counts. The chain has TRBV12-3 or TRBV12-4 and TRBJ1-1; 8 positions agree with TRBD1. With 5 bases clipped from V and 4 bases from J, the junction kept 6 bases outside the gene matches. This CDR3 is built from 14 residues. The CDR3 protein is CASSPTGGPTEAFF. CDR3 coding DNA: TGTGCCAGCAGTCCCACAGGGGGGCCCACTGAAGCTTTCTTT.